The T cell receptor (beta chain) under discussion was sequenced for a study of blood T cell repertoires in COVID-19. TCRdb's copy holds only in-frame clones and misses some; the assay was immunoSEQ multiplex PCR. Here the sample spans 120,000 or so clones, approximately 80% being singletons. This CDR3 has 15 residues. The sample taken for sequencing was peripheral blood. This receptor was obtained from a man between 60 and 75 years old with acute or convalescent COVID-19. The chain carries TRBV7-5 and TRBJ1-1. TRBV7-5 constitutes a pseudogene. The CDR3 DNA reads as TGTGTCAGAAGCTTAGTTCGGGGGGAGAACACTGAAGCTTTCTTT. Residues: CVRSLVRGENTEAFF.